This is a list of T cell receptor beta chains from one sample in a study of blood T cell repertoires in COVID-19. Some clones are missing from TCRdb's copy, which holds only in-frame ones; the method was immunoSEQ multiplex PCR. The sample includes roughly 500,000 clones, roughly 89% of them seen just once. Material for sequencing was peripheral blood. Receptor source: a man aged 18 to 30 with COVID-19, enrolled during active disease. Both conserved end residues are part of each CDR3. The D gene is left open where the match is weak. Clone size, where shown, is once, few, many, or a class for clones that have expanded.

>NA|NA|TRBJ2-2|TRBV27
TGTGCCAGCAGTTTCTCACTGGCCGGGGAGCTGTTTTTT
CASSFSLAGELFF
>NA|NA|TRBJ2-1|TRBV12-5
TGTGCTAGTGGCTCACAGCTGGCCTACAATGAGCAGTTCTTC
CASGSQLAYNEQFF
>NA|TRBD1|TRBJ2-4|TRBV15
TGTGCCACCCAGGATGGGACAGCGGTAAACATTCAGTACTTC
CATQDGTAVNIQYF
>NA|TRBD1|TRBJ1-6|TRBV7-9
TGTGCCAGCAGCTCGGGACAGGGGACCTATAATTCACCCCTCCACTTT
CASSSGQGTYNSPLHF
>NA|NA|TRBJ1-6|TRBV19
TGTGCCAGTACGGTGGACAGCCTTAATTCACCCCTCCACTTT
CASTVDSLNSPLHF
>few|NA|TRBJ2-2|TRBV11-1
TGTGCCAGCAGCCAAATAGGGACTTTCAACACCGGGGAGCTGTTTTTT
CASSQIGTFNTGELFF
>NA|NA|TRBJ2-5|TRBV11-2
TGTGCCAGCAGCCAGAGCCCCGGTAGCGAGACCCAGTACTTC
CASSQSPGSETQYF
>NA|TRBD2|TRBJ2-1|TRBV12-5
TGTGCTAGTGGTTTTCTCCCACCTAGCGGGGCAAGCTCCTACAATGAGCAGTTCTTC
CASGFLPPSGASSYNEQFF
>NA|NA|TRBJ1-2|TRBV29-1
TGCAGCGTTGAAGCCTCCTCGCCAGGGGCTATAACATTC
CSVEASSPGAITF
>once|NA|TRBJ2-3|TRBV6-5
TGTGCCAACGCGGACTCCACGAGCACAGATACGCAGTATTTT
CANADSTSTDTQYF
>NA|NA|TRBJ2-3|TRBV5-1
TGCGCCAGCAGCTTGGCGGGCAGCCGGGAGAGGGGTGATACGCAGTATTTT
CASSLAGSRERGDTQYF
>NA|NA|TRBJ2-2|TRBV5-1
TGCGCCAGCAGCGCGATGGCGGTGAACACCGGGGAGCTGTTTTTT
CASSAMAVNTGELFF
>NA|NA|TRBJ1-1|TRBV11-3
TGTGCCAGCAGCCTACAGTTGAACACTGAAGCTTTCTTT
CASSLQLNTEAFF
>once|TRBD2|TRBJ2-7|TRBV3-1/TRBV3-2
TGTGCCAGCAGCCCCCCGGGTAGCGGGGACGAGCAGTACTTC
CASSPPGSGDEQYF
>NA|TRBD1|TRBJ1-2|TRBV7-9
TGTGCCAGCAGCCAGGACAGGGTCGGTGGCTACACCTTC
CASSQDRVGGYTF
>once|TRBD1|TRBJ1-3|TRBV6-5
TGTGCCAGCAAAAAGGACAGGAGCTCTGGAAACACCATATATTTT
CASKKDRSSGNTIYF
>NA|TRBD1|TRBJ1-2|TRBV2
TGTGCCAGCAGTGATCAAGGGGGCTCCTATGGCTACACCTTC
CASSDQGGSYGYTF
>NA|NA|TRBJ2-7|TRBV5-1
TGCGCCAGCAACCCTTACCTTCAGGGGTCAAGGTACGAGCAGTACTTC
CASNPYLQGSRYEQYF
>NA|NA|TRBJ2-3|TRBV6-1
TGTGCCAGCAGTGAACGGCAGTACAGGGTTGGCGCAGATACGCAGTATTTT
CASSERQYRVGADTQYF
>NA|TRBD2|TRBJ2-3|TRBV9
TGTGCCAGCAGCCCAGGAGTAGCGGGGGGATGGGGTACGCAGTATTTT
CASSPGVAGGWGTQYF
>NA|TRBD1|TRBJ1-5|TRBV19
TGTGCCAGTAGTATGGGACAGGGGATTCATCAGCCCCAGCATTTT
CASSMGQGIHQPQHF
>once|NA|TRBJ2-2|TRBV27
TGTGCCAGCAGTTCCGGACAGTTTACCGGGGAGCTGTTTTTT
CASSSGQFTGELFF
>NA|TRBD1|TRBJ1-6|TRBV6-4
TGTGCCAGCAGTCGACAGGGGGGGAACAATTCACCCCTCCACTTT
CASSRQGGNNSPLHF
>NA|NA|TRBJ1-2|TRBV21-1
TGTGCCAGCAGCGGGGGCATTAGCTATGGCTACACCTTC
CASSGGISYGYTF
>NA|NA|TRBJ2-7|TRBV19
TGTGCCAGTAGCCCAAGACAGACTAGCTACGAGCAGTACTTC
CASSPRQTSYEQYF
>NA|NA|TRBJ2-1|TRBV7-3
TGTGCCAGCAGCTTAATGTGGGGGGATGAGCAGTTCTTC
CASSLMWGDEQFF
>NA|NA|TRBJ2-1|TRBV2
TGTGCCAGCAGTGCCCGACAAGGGAGGCAGTTCTTC
CASSARQGRQFF
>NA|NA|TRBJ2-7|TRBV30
TGTGCCTGGAGTCCCTCCGACGAGCAGTACTTC
CAWSPSDEQYF
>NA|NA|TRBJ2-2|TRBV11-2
TGTGCCAGCAGCTTAAATAGCATAGGGGAGCTGTTTTTT
CASSLNSIGELFF
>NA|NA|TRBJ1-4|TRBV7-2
TGTGCCAGCAGCACCAGTCACAGGGAACTGTTTTTT
CASSTSHRELFF
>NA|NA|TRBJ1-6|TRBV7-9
TGTGCCAGCAGCGTTCGGGGGTCGTACTCACCCCTCCACTTT
CASSVRGSYSPLHF
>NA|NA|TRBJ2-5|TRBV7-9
TGTGCCAGCAGCCCAGGGGCCACAGAGACCCAGTACTTC
CASSPGATETQYF
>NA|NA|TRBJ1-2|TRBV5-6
TGTGCCAGCAGCTTGGCGGCGGCCGCGGACTATGGCTACACCTTC
CASSLAAAADYGYTF
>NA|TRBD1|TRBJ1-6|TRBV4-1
TGCGCCAGCAGCCAAATCGGGACAGGCAATTCACCCCTCCACTTT
CASSQIGTGNSPLHF
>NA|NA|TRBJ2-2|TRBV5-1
TGCGCCAGCAGCCCACTACAGGGTTCCGGGGAGCTGTTTTTT
CASSPLQGSGELFF
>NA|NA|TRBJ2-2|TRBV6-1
TGTGCCAGCAGTGAGCGTCCAGGGTATACCTACACCGGGGAGCTGTTTTTT
CASSERPGYTYTGELFF
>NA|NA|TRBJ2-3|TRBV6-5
TGTGCCAGCCATCTTGAGGATACGCAGTATTTT
CASHLEDTQYF
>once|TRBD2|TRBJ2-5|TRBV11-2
TGTGCCAGCACCAAAAGACTAGCGGGAGGGGAGACCCAGTACTTC
CASTKRLAGGETQYF
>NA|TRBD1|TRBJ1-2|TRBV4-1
TGCGCCAGCAGCCGAGGACAGGGGGGCCCCTATGGCTACACCTTC
CASSRGQGGPYGYTF
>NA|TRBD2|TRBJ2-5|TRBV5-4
TGTGCCAGCAGCCACGGACTAGCGGGAGCGGGAGAGACCCAGTACTTC
CASSHGLAGAGETQYF
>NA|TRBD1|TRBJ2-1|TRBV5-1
TGCGCCAGCAGCTTAGGACAGGGAATTTCCTACAATGAGCAGTTCTTC
CASSLGQGISYNEQFF
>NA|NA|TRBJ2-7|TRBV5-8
TGTGCCAGCAGCCATTCCTACGAGCAGTACTTC
CASSHSYEQYF
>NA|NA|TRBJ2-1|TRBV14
TGTGCCAGCAGCCCTGCTGGGCAGGGGTCCTACAATGAGCAGTTCTTC
CASSPAGQGSYNEQFF